The rows below give T cell receptor beta chains drawn from one sample of a study of blood T cell repertoires in COVID-19. Here immunoSEQ multiplex PCR was the method, and the copy in TCRdb shows in-frame clones only, minus some. This sample carries 150,000 to 200,000 clones, approximately 80% of them seen once, and the ten largest clones take 10% to 15%. The sample comprised PBMCs or T cells enriched from blood (not recorded which). These receptors were taken from a man aged 50 or older who had recovered from COVID-19. CDR3s include the opening cysteine and the closing phenylalanine or tryptophan. A D gene is named only where the DNA matches it firmly. The size field is filled for only some rows; it gives once, few, many or a size class.

TRBJ1-1 | TRBD1 | TRBV10-3 | NA | CAISDSDRGGTEAFF | TGTGCCATCAGTGATTCGGACAGGGGTGGCACTGAAGCTTTCTTT
TRBJ1-5 | NA | TRBV3-1/TRBV3-2 | once | CASSQTPSEPQHF | TGTGCCAGCAGCCAAACCCCCAGCGAGCCCCAGCATTTT
TRBJ1-6 | NA | TRBV5-6 | NA | CASSGTRSSPLHF | TGTGCCAGCAGCGGGACAAGGAGTTCACCCCTCCACTTT
TRBJ2-3 | NA | TRBV18 | NA | CASSPPGAGARTDTQYF | TGTGCCAGCTCACCCCCTGGCGCGGGGGCCCGCACAGATACGCAGTATTTT
TRBJ2-1 | NA | TRBV11-2 | NA | CASSLGDYEQFF | TGTGCCAGCAGCTTGGGGGACTATGAGCAGTTCTTC
TRBJ2-7 | NA | TRBV2 | NA | CASSVRSGYEQYF | TGTGCCAGCAGTGTTAGATCCGGCTACGAGCAGTACTTC
TRBJ2-5 | NA | TRBV19 | NA | CASRRGQETQYF | TGTGCCAGTAGAAGGGGGCAAGAGACCCAGTACTTC
TRBJ2-1 | NA | TRBV7-2 | NA | CASSLGGTAYNEQFF | TGTGCCAGCAGCTTAGGCGGGACAGCTTACAATGAGCAGTTCTTC
TRBJ1-6 | NA | TRBV30 | NA | CAWSVQRGGGSPLHF | TGTGCCTGGAGTGTACAACGGGGAGGTGGTTCACCCCTCCACTTT
TRBJ1-1 | TRBD1 | TRBV28 | NA | CASSTYRDRGMNTEAFF | TGTGCCAGCAGCACTTACCGGGACAGGGGGATGAACACTGAAGCTTTCTTT
TRBJ2-7 | NA | TRBV19 | NA | CASSISLGEQYF | TGTGCCAGTAGTATATCCCTCGGCGAGCAGTACTTC
TRBJ1-1 | NA | TRBV28 | NA | CASSFIGERAEAFF | TGTGCCAGCAGTTTTATCGGAGAACGGGCTGAAGCTTTCTTT
TRBJ1-5 | NA | TRBV7-9 | NA | CASSLDSPNQPQHF | TGTGCCAGCAGTCTGGACAGTCCGAATCAGCCCCAGCATTTT
TRBJ2-2 | NA | TRBV27 | few | CASSGQSWITGELFF | TGTGCCAGCAGCGGACAGTCTTGGATCACCGGGGAGCTGTTTTTT
TRBJ1-5 | NA | TRBV5-6 | NA | CASSYSGGNQPQHF | TGTGCCAGCAGCTATAGTGGTGGCAATCAGCCCCAGCATTTT
TRBJ1-1 | NA | TRBV5-4 | once | CASSSLTGTEAFF | TGTGCCAGCAGCTCGCTGACGGGCACTGAAGCTTTCTTT
TRBJ1-2 | NA | TRBV4-1 | NA | CASSAGNYGYTF | TGCGCCAGCAGCGCAGGGAACTATGGCTACACCTTC
TRBJ1-1 | TRBD1 | TRBV15 | NA | CATSGDRGQGEAFF | TGTGCCACCAGCGGGGACAGGGGGCAAGGTGAAGCTTTCTTT
TRBJ2-7 | TRBD2 | TRBV9 | NA | CASSVGLAGSYEQYF | TGTGCCAGCAGCGTCGGACTAGCGGGGTCGTACGAGCAGTACTTC
TRBJ1-4 | NA | TRBV5-1 | NA | CASRWQDEKLFF | TGCGCCAGCAGGTGGCAGGATGAAAAACTGTTTTTT
TRBJ2-7 | NA | TRBV19 | NA | CASSSGFSYEQYF | TGTGCCAGTAGTAGCGGTTTCTCCTACGAGCAGTACTTC
TRBJ1-3 | TRBD1 | TRBV30 | NA | CAWSVQGGGNTIYF | TGTGCCTGGAGTGTACAGGGGGGAGGAAACACCATATATTTT
TRBJ2-2 | TRBD2 | TRBV9 | NA | CASSYPRGGGRSTGELFF | TGTGCCAGCAGCTACCCCCGAGGCGGGGGGCGCAGCACCGGGGAGCTGTTTTTT
TRBJ2-5 | NA | TRBV7-7 | NA | CASSTAPGEETQYF | TGTGCTAGCAGCACCGCACCGGGGGAGGAGACCCAGTACTTC
TRBJ2-3 | TRBD2 | TRBV7-2 | once | CASSPAGGRTDTQYF | TGTGCCAGCAGCCCAGCGGGGGGGCGGACAGATACGCAGTATTTT
TRBJ1-5 | NA | TRBV28 | NA | CASSYQLGPQHF | TGTGCCAGCAGCTACCAACTTGGGCCCCAGCATTTT
TRBJ2-5 | NA | TRBV20-1 | NA | CSAWGEETQYF | TGCAGTGCTTGGGGGGAAGAGACCCAGTACTTC
TRBJ1-2 | TRBD1 | TRBV5-6 | NA | CASSLGTGGVHYGYTF | TGTGCCAGCAGCTTGGGGACAGGAGGGGTTCACTATGGCTACACCTTC
TRBJ1-5 | NA | TRBV19 | NA | CASSLEQVSNQPQHF | TGTGCCAGTAGCTTAGAACAGGTTAGCAATCAGCCCCAGCATTTT
TRBJ1-1 | NA | TRBV7-3 | NA | CASSSLGGEVFF | TGTGCCAGCAGCTCCCTAGGGGGGGAGGTTTTCTTT
TRBJ1-6 | NA | TRBV28 | NA | CASSRVDSYNSPLHF | TGTGCCAGCAGTCGGGTGGACTCCTATAATTCACCCCTCCACTTT
TRBJ1-4 | TRBD1 | TRBV23-1 | NA | CASSQYMPTDRGGNEKLFF | TGCGCCAGCAGTCAATATATGCCTACTGACAGGGGCGGCAATGAAAAACTGTTTTTT
TRBJ2-7 | NA | TRBV30 | NA | CACYNKRYEQYF | TGTGCCTGTTATAATAAGAGGTACGAGCAGTACTTC
TRBJ1-5 | NA | TRBV6-5 | NA | CASSYSREFNQPQHF | TGTGCCAGCAGTTACTCGCGCGAGTTTAATCAGCCCCAGCATTTT
TRBJ2-1 | NA | TRBV7-9 | NA | CASSPAGRTDNEQFF | TGTGCCAGCAGCCCTGCGGGGCGGACGGACAATGAGCAGTTCTTC
TRBJ1-1 | NA | TRBV4-1 | NA | CASSHPGIAEAFF | TGCGCCAGCAGCCATCCCGGGATCGCTGAAGCTTTCTTT
TRBJ1-4 | TRBD1 | TRBV6-5 | NA | CASSYSGTGDEKLFF | TGTGCCAGCAGTTATTCCGGGACAGGGGATGAAAAACTGTTTTTT